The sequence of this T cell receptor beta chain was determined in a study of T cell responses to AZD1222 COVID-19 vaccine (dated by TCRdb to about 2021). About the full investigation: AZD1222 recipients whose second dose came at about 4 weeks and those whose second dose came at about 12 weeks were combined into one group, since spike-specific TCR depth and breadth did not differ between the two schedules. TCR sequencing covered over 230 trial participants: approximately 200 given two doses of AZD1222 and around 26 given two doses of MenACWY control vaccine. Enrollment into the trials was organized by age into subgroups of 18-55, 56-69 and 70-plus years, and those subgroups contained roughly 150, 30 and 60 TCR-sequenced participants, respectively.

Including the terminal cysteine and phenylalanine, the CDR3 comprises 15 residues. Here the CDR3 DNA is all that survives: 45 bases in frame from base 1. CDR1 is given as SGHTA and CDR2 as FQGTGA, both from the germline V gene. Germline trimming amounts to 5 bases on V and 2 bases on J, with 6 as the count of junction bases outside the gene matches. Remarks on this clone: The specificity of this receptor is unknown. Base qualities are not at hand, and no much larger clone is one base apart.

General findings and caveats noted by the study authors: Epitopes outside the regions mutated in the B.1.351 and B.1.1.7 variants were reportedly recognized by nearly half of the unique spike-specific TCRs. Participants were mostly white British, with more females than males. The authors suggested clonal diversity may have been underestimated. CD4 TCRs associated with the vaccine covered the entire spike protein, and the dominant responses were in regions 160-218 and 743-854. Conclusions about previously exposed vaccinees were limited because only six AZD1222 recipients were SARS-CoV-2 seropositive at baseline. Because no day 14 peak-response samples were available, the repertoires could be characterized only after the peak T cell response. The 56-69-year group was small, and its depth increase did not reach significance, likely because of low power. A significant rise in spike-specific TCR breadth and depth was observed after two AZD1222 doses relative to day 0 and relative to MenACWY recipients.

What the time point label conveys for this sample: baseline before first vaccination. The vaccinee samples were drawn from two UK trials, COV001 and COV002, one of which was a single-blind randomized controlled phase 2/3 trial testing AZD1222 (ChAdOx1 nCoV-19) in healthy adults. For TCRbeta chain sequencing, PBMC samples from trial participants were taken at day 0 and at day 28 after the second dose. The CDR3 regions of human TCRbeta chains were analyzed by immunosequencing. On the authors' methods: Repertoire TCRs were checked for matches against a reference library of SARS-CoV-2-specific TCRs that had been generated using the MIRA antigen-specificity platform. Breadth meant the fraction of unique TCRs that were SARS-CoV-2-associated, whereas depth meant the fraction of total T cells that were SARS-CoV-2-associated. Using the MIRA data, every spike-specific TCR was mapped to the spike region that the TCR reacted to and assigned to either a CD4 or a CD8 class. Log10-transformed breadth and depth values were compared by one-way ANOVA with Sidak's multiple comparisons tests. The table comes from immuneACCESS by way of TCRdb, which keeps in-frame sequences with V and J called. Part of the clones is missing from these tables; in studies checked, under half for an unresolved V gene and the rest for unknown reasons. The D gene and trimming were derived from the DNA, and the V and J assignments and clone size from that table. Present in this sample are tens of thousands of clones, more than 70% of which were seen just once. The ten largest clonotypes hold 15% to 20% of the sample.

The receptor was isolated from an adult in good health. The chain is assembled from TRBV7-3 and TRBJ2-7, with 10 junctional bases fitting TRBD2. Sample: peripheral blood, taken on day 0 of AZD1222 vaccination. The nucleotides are TGTGCCAGCAGCCCCAGCGGGGGGGCTCCCTACGAGCAGTACTTC. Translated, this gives CASSPSGGAPYEQYF.